Listed below are T cell receptor beta chains from one sample, sequenced in a study of shared clonotypes between healthy human individuals. The protocol was immunoSEQ multiplex PCR, while the TCRdb copy is restricted to in-frame clones and leaves out a portion. Found here are about 2,200,000 clones, around 93% of them singletons; the top ten hold under 2%. Specimen: naive CD8+ T cells from PBMCs. The receptors were gathered from a man younger than 35 in good health. Some clones in this sample may be carry-over from other donors' samples. CDR3s leave out the opening cysteine and the closing phenylalanine or tryptophan.

V: TRBV28
CDR3: ASSTGQSNEQF

V: TRBV6-5
CDR3: ASSLPGTGKYEQY

V: TRBV28
CDR3: ASSLFTGSSNQPQH

V: TRBV28
CDR3: ASSPIPGQSYGYT

V: TRBV9
CDR3: ASSVGRGQVFAGELF

V: TRBV4-3
CDR3: ASSQRLGGDYNEQF

V: TRBV9
CDR3: ASSTGDTEAF

V: TRBV4-1
CDR3: ASSATGQGLGEQY

V: TRBV27
CDR3: ASSSIPAGGYGYT

V: TRBV6-5
CDR3: ASSYGPGGWEQY

V: TRBV9
CDR3: ASSVAAQDEAF

V: TRBV28
CDR3: ASSLLAGVYEQY

V: TRBV6-1
CDR3: ASSEGLGGYGYT

V: TRBV7-3
CDR3: ASSPGLAGGSTDTQY

V: TRBV5-5
CDR3: ASSSGLAGIAYEQY

V: TRBV19
CDR3: ASSIATGAGANVLT

V: TRBV6-4
CDR3: ASSGSLSGDSYEQY

V: TRBV30
CDR3: AWVLLPTDTQY

V: TRBV9
CDR3: ASSPQTSRETQY

V: TRBV27
CDR3: ASSSSRGYNQPQH

V: TRBV27
CDR3: ASSSRQDPTDTQY

V: TRBV4-1
CDR3: ASSPIGGNYEQY

V: TRBV28
CDR3: ASSFRGTYNEQF

V: TRBV15
CDR3: ATSEGLGGNEQY

V: TRBV7-9
CDR3: ASSPSTAVEETQY

V: TRBV28
CDR3: ASSLEIGLGSRANVLT

V: TRBV9
CDR3: ASFSVRDERTDTQY

V: TRBV5-1
CDR3: ASSLGLGGVGEKLF

V: TRBV18
CDR3: ASSPPVASRYEQY

V: TRBV27
CDR3: ASSLAEAYEQY

V: TRBV13
CDR3: ASSLGNGVYNEQF